What follows are 17 T cell receptor beta chains derived from one specimen sequenced in a study of T cells in Graves' hyperthyroidism and ophthalmopathy. Template material for amplifying TCR beta CDR3 regions consisted of RNA transcripts. First-round RT-PCR with HTBI primers amplified the TCR CDR3 region. TCRdb used MiXCR to reprocess the multiplex PCR reads, holding one entry per CDR3 protein. In the table there are around 380,000 distinct CDR3 sequences, approximately 15% of which are singletons. Input material: blood. The receptors stem from a man under 40 with Graves' hyperthyroidism that later progressed to Graves' ophthalmopathy.

This clonotype was observed at least ten times. The chain is built from TRBV6-1 and TRBJ1-3; 7 nucleotides line up with TRBD1. V was pared by 2 bases and J by 2 bases, with 3 bases of the junction left unmatched. This CDR3 is built from 15 residues. CDR1 and CDR2 (germline): MNHNS, SASEGT. This CDR3 reads CASSEWTGTGNTIYF. The CDR3 DNA follows: TGTGCCAGCAGTGAATGGACAGGTACTGGAAACACCATATATTTT.

This clonotype was seen only a few times. The rearrangement uses TRBV19 and TRBJ2-2, with TRBD1 as a possible D gene (6 bases). Trimming cost V 7 bases and J 3 bases, with 15 bases left between them. The CDR3 extends over 15 amino acids. Germline V gene lookup returns CDR1 LNHDA and CDR2 SQIVND (reference sequence). The CDR3 spells CASTRQDLYTGELFF. The CDR3 nucleotides are TGTGCCAGTACACGACAGGACCTATACACCGGGGAGCTGTTTTTT.

A few counts support this clonotype. The chain recombines TRBV6-5 with TRBJ2-5, with D unresolved. The CDR3 runs to 14 residues. Deletions cut 0 bases from V and 5 bases from J, with 10 bases between. The germline V gene encodes CDR1 MNHEY and CDR2 SVGAGI. CDR3 sequence: CASSYSGQVETQYF. In nucleotides, the CDR3 is TGTGCCAGCAGTTACTCAGGGCAGGTGGAGACCCAGTACTTC.

The table lists this clonotype with a few counts. The chain couples TRBV6-5 to TRBJ2-3, with 8 bases identical to TRBD2. The CDR3 has 15 amino acids. With V trimmed by 2 bases and J by 5 bases, 6 bases remained unmatched. Germline V CDR1 and CDR2: MNHEY, SVGAGI. CDR3 amino acids: CASSYTGGLLDTQYF. In DNA, the CDR3 is TGTGCCAGCAGTTACACGGGGGGGCTATTAGATACGCAGTATTTT.

This clonotype was counted many times. The rearrangement uses TRBV2 and TRBJ2-7; 9 nucleotides line up with TRBD1. The CDR3 length is 19 residues. The germline V gene has CDR1 SNHLY and CDR2 FYNNEI. J lost 2 bases, V lost 9 bases, and 23 bases had no gene match. CDR3 protein: CASSPWTGERSTAPYEQYF. The CDR3, as DNA: TGTGCCAGTAGTCCCTGGACAGGGGAGAGGTCGACGGCTCCCTACGAGCAGTACTTC.

Many counts were recorded for this clonotype. The gene calls are TRBV28 and TRBJ1-1; perhaps TRBD1 as D (5 bases). The CDR3 is made up of 15 amino acids. The V end was cut by 8 bases, the J end by 6 bases, with 22 bases between. The germline gives CDR1 MDHEN, CDR2 SYDVKM. The CDR3 region is CASGSGSIGGAEAFF. CDR3 in DNA: TGTGCCAGCGGCTCAGGGTCTATAGGTGGCGCTGAAGCTTTCTTT. Variable domain in full (rest from reference TRBV28 and TRBJ1-1): DVKVTQSSRYLVKRTGEKVFLECVQDMDHENMFWYRQDPGLGLRLIYFSYDVKMKEKGDIPEGYSVSREKKERFSLILESASTNQTSMYLCASGSGSIGGAEAFFGQGTRLTVV.

This clonotype was observed many times. CDR3: CASSNRTRYTQYF. CDR3 DNA sequence: TGTGCCAGCAGCAACAGGACGCGGTATACGCAGTATTTT. The rearrangement links TRBV11-3 to TRBJ2-3; weak D call: TRBD1 (5 bases). The CDR3 totals 13 residues. V lost 5 bases, J lost 7 bases, and 13 bases lay in between. Germline V lookup: CDR1 SGHNT, CDR2 YENEEA.

This clonotype was detected ten times or more. The chain uses TRBV7-9 and TRBJ2-1; D not certain. Germline assignment: CDR1 SEHNR and CDR2 FQNEAQ (reference sequence). V was trimmed by 1 base and J by 5 bases, leaving 9 bases between them. The CDR3 extends over 14 amino acids. In DNA form, the CDR3 reads TGTGCCAGCAGCTTAGATAAGGGAAACAATGAGCAGTTCTTC. Protein sequence: CASSLDKGNNEQFF.

The chain couples TRBV20-1 to TRBJ2-1, with D perhaps TRBD2 (5 bases). Trimming left V 8 bases short and J 0 bases short, with 14 bases between. The CDR3 has 14 residues. Germline V CDR1 and CDR2: DFQATT, SNEGSKA (reference sequence). DNA of the CDR3: TGCAGTTCCTACCCTGCGGGCTCCTACAATGAGCAGTTCTTC. Protein sequence: CSSYPAGSYNEQFF.

The table lists this clonotype with many counts. This chain uses TRBV2 with TRBJ2-3, with 8 bases matching TRBD2. V lost 7 bases to trimming and J lost 2 bases; unmatched junction nucleotides: 8. The germline V gene encodes CDR1 SNHLY and CDR2 FYNNEI. The CDR3 contains 15 residues. CDR3 sequence (DNA): TGTGCCAGCACCCGTAGCGGGGCGAACACAGATACGCAGTATTTT. Translating it yields CASTRSGANTDTQYF.

The V gene is TRBV11-3, the J gene TRBJ2-1; 8 positions match TRBD2. The CDR3 consists of 18 residues. V lost 1 base to trimming and J lost 3 bases; unmatched junction nucleotides: 11. Germline CDR1 is SGHNT and CDR2 is YENEEA. CDR3 protein: CASSLVYREGGGYNEQFF. As DNA, the CDR3 is TGTGCCAGCAGCTTAGTTTACCGGGAGGGGGGAGGCTACAATGAGCAGTTCTTC. The full variable domain, with the rest looked up from reference TRBV11-3 and TRBJ2-1, is EAGVVQSPRYKIIEKKQPVAFWCNPISGHNTLYWYLQNLGQGPELLIRYENEEAVDDSQLPKDRFSAERLKGVDSTLKIQPAELGDSAVYLCASSLVYREGGGYNEQFFGPGTRLTVL.

This clonotype was picked up many times. The CDR3 nucleotides read TGTGCCAGCCTCCTTGGGTCGGGGGGACCGTACAATGAGCAGTTCTTC. Translating gives CASLLGSGGPYNEQFF. The genes are TRBV28 and TRBJ2-1; 7 bases match TRBD2. CDR1 is MDHEN, CDR2 SYDVKM, per germline. This CDR3 has 16 amino acids. Unmatched junction bases numbered 14, after V lost 8 bases and J lost 4 bases.

This clonotype appeared many times. The V gene is TRBV30, the J gene TRBJ1-1; D perhaps matches TRBD1 (5 bases). The CDR3 is made up of 14 amino acids. CDR1 and CDR2 from the germline V gene are GTSNPN and SVGIG (reference sequence). V lost 3 bases and J 7 bases, leaving 18 bases between the germline ends. CDR3 residues: CAWSKNAGTIEAFF. The CDR3, as DNA: TGTGCCTGGAGCAAAAATGCTGGGACGATTGAAGCTTTCTTT.

This clonotype was picked up a small number of times. The CDR3 ends on some other residue instead of the conserved phenylalanine or tryptophan, so this is likely a read error. The V and J genes are TRBV10-1 and TRBJ1-1; 7 bases are shared with TRBD1. The CDR3 is 14 residues long. Germline V gives CDR1 WNHNN, CDR2 SYGVQD (reference sequence). Losses at the gene ends were 5 bases for V and 3 bases for J; bases not matched to a gene: 6. The CDR3 loop is CASSTGTADTEAFI. For the CDR3, the DNA is TGCGCCAGCAGTACCGGGACAGCCGACACTGAAGCTTTCATT.

J is TRBJ2-6 and V is TRBV29-1; TRBD2 might be the D (5 bases). Trimming cost V 4 bases and J 4 bases, with 11 bases left between them. This CDR3 comprises 14 residues. CDR1 and CDR2 from the germline V gene are SQVTM and ANQGSEA. The CDR3 DNA sequence: TGCAGCGTTGTGTCCGGGGTAGGGGCCAACGTCCTGACTTTC. Translated, it gives CSVVSGVGANVLTF.

The chain couples TRBV20-1 to TRBJ1-2, with D possibly matching TRBD1 (6 bases). This CDR3 region has 15 residues. V was cut by 3 bases and J by 1 base, with 15 bases left in between. Germline V gene lookup returns CDR1 DFQATT and CDR2 SNEGSKA (reference sequence). CDR3 sequence reads: CSASWRGDINYGYTF. In DNA form, the CDR3 reads TGCAGTGCTAGCTGGAGGGGGGACATTAACTATGGCTACACCTTC.

This clonotype was recorded many times. The chain links TRBV9 to TRBJ1-2; D unresolved. V lost 0 bases to trimming and J lost 5 bases, with 5 bases between them. The length of the CDR3 is 12 residues. The V gene's germline CDR1 is SGDLS and CDR2 YYNGEE. The CDR3 loop reads CASSVGQYGYTF. In DNA, the CDR3 is TGTGCCAGCAGCGTAGGGCAGTATGGCTACACCTTC.